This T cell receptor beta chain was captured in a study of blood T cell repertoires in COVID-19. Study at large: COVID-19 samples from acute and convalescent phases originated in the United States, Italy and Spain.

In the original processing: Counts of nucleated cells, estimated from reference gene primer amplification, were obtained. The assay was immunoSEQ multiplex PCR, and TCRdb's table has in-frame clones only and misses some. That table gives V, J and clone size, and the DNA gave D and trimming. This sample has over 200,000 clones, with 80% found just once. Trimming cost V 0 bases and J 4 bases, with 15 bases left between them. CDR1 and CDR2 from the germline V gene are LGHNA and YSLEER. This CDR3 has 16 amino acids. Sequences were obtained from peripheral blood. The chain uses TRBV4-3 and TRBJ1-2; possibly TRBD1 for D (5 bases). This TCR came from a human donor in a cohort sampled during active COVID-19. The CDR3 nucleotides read TGCGCCAGCAGCCAAGATCGGCGGGGCGACTTCTATGGCTACACCTTC. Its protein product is CASSQDRRGDFYGYTF.